These 4 T cell receptor beta chains share one sample of origin, sequenced in a study of radiotherapy plus CTLA-4 blockade in lung cancer. Generated by immunoSEQ multiplex PCR, the TCRdb table keeps only in-frame clones and is missing some. Here the sample spans 75,000 to 95,000 clones, around 80% being singletons. The sequencing here drew on peripheral blood, taken from a patient treated with radiotherapy plus ipilimumab. All receptors derive from a human donor with non-small cell lung cancer that progressed on radiotherapy plus ipilimumab.

The chain carries TRBV15 and TRBJ2-7; 7 bases line up with TRBD1. The trim removed 3 bases at V and 2 bases at J, leaving 10 bases unmatched. The CDR3 loop spans 16 amino acids. Looked up from germline, CDR1 is LNHNV and CDR2 is YYDKDF (reference sequence). CDR3 coding DNA: TGTGCCACCAGCAGGGCAACAGGGGTAGGGGCCTACGAGCAGTACTTC. Translating gives CATSRATGVGAYEQYF.

The CDR3 bases are TGTGCCAGTAGTATAGATAGGGATCAGCCCCAGCATTTT. The encoded protein is CASSIDRDQPQHF. V usage is TRBV19 and J usage is TRBJ1-5; D ambiguous. Germline loops: CDR1 LNHDA, CDR2 SQIVND (reference sequence). The CDR3 runs to 13 residues. The germline V and J ends were trimmed by 0 bases and 5 bases, with 5 bases remaining between them.

The genes are TRBV27 and TRBJ2-1, with D unresolved. There are 17 residues in the CDR3. Germline CDR1 is MNHEY and CDR2 is SMNVEV (reference sequence). V shed 5 bases and J shed 0 bases, with 17 bases lying between them. CDR3 DNA sequence: TGTGCCAGCAGTCCGGCAGGCTTAGCTTCCTCCTACAATGAGCAGTTCTTC. Protein: CASSPAGLASSYNEQFF.

The genes are TRBV4-2 and TRBJ2-4, with 11 bases matching TRBD2. CDR1 LGHNA and CDR2 YNFKEQ come from the germline V gene. The length of the CDR3 is 17 residues. With 0 bases clipped from V and 4 bases from J, the junction kept 5 bases outside the gene matches. The CDR3 region is CASSQDGTSGTKNIQYF. CDR3 nucleotides: TGTGCCAGCAGCCAAGACGGGACTAGCGGAACAAAAAACATTCAGTACTTC.